This T cell receptor (beta chain) was captured in a study of blood T cell repertoires in COVID-19. Whole-study context: PBMCs, B-cell-depleted T cells, or T cells were the source of the cDNA or gDNA that made up the material.

As originally analysed: Estimation of nucleated cell counts was performed using reference gene primer amplification. Sequencing used immunoSEQ multiplex PCR; TCRdb keeps in-frame clones, though not all of them. V and J calls and clone size follow that table, whereas D and trimming were derived from the DNA. The profile shows 120,000 to 150,000 clones, around four fifths of them singletons. This clonotype was obtained from a woman aged 40 to 50 with active or convalescent COVID-19. The material sequenced was peripheral blood.

CDR3 residues: CASFARLAGGSGTDTQYF. For the CDR3, the DNA is TGCGCCAGTTTCGCCCGACTAGCGGGGGGGTCGGGCACAGATACGCAGTATTTT. The chain employs TRBV23-1 and TRBJ2-3; 14 nucleotides align to TRBD2. TRBV23-1 is given ORF status, its function remaining uncertain. V gave up 9 bases and J gave up 1 base; unmatched junction bases: 12. The CDR3 contains 18 residues.